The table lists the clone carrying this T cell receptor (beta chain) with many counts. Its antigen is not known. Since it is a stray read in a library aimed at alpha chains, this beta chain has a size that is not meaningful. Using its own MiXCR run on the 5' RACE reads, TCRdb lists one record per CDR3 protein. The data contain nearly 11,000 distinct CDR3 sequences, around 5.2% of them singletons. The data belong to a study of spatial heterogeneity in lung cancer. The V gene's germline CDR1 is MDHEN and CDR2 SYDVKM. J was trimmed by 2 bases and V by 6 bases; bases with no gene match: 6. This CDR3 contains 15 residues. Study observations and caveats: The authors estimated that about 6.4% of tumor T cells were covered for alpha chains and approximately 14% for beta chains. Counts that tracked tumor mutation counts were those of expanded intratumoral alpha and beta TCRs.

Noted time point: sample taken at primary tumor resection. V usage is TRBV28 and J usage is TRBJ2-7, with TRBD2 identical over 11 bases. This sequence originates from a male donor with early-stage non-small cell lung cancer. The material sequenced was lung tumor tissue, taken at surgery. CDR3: CASSQSSGGTYEQYF. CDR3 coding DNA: TGTGCCAGCAGCCAATCTAGCGGGGGGACCTACGAGCAGTACTTC.